Shown below are 9 T cell receptor beta chains from a single sample sequenced in a study of Ad26.COV2.S vaccination and SARS-CoV-2 variants. Treatment defined: around 19 received Ad26.COV2.S at low or high dose, single or two shots; several received placebo; per-sample allocation not given. Repertoires come from day 63 after the first vaccine or placebo injection. Profiling relied on immunoSEQ multiplex PCR, and the TCRdb table lists in-frame clones only, not all of them. The table records more than 300,000 clones, 85% to 90% of them present only once. Sequenced material: peripheral blood, taken in a trial of Ad26.COV2.S vaccine versus placebo. These receptors all come from a person aged 18-60 years who received the Ad26.COV2.S COVID-19 vaccine or a placebo.

The V and J genes are TRBV19 and TRBJ1-4; D perhaps matches TRBD1 (6 bases). The V gene lost 3 bases and the J gene lost 9 bases, with 17 bases spanning the gap. The CDR3 extends over 15 amino acids. Germline assignment: CDR1 LNHDA and CDR2 SQIVND (reference sequence). CDR3 nucleotides: TGTGCCAGTAGTATCGACCAGGGGCCCTTGAAAAAACTGTTTTTT. It translates to CASSIDQGPLKKLFF.

The V gene is TRBV11-3, the J gene TRBJ2-1, with TRBD1 identical over 9 bases. Germline CDR1 is SGHNT and CDR2 is YENEEA. Trimming cost V 4 bases and J 8 bases; bases outside gene matches: 9. This CDR3 comprises 15 residues. CDR3: CASSSGTGSRDEQFF. The DNA of the CDR3 is TGTGCCAGCAGCTCCGGGACAGGGAGTCGCGATGAGCAGTTCTTC.

The chain employs TRBV30 and TRBJ1-1, with D uncertain. Trimming removed 5 bases at V and 5 bases at J, with 9 bases between. CDR1 is GTSNPN, CDR2 SVGIG, per germline (reference sequence). The CDR3 length is 11 residues. The CDR3 loop reads CAWVLVTEAFF. CDR3 DNA: TGTGCCTGGGTGCTTGTTACTGAAGCTTTCTTT.

The V and J genes are TRBV7-9 and TRBJ1-4, with D unclear. The CDR3 has 14 residues. V lost 2 bases and J lost 3, with 7 bases in between. Germline V gene data show CDR1 as SEHNR and CDR2 as FQNEAQ (reference sequence). The CDR3 nucleotides are TGTGCCAGCAGCTTACAGGCATCTAATGAAAAACTGTTTTTT. This sequence encodes CASSLQASNEKLFF.

The chain recombines TRBV6-5 with TRBJ2-7; TRBD1 aligns across 7 bases. Germline lookup yields CDR1 MNHEY and CDR2 SVGAGI. CDR3 length equals 13 residues. Germline trimming cut 6 bases from V and 2 bases from J; bases unmatched to any gene: 4. The CDR3 reads CASRTRGTYEQYF. In DNA form, the CDR3 reads TGTGCCAGCAGGACCAGGGGGACCTACGAGCAGTACTTC.

This clone was counted only a few times. V and J are TRBV11-1 and TRBJ2-2; D ambiguous. In germline, CDR1 is SGHAT, CDR2 FQDESV (reference sequence). Trimming took 5 bases from V and 3 from J, leaving 10 bases between them. This CDR3 comprises 14 residues. The chain's CDR3 is CASSVRSDTGELFF. In nucleotides, the CDR3 is TGTGCCAGCAGCGTCCGGAGCGACACCGGGGAGCTGTTTTTT.

The rearrangement links TRBV2 to TRBJ1-4; 7 bases match TRBD1. This CDR3 has 14 residues. Germline assignment: CDR1 SNHLY and CDR2 FYNNEI. V gave up 5 bases and J gave up 6 bases; unmatched junction bases: 6. This CDR3 reads CASSPGQTDEKLFF. The CDR3 coding sequence is TGTGCCAGCAGTCCGGGACAGACCGATGAAAAACTGTTTTTT.

This chain links TRBV5-1 with TRBJ1-4, with 7 positions matching TRBD1. CDR3 size: 15 residues. Germline CDR1 SGHRS, CDR2 YFSETQ. J was trimmed by 8 bases and V by 3 bases; bases with no gene match: 10. CDR3 protein: CASSSGGNQGEKLFF. The CDR3 bases are TGCGCCAGCAGCTCAGGGGGAAACCAGGGAGAAAAACTGTTTTTT.

V usage is TRBV4-1 and J usage is TRBJ2-1; 7 positions match TRBD2. The germline gives CDR1 MGHRA, CDR2 YSYEKL. Losses at the gene ends were 0 bases for V and 1 base for J; bases not matched to a gene: 9. The CDR3 runs 18 residues. The CDR3 region is CASSQDKLASGSYNEQFF. CDR3 DNA sequence: TGCGCCAGCAGCCAAGATAAACTAGCGAGTGGTTCCTACAATGAGCAGTTCTTC.